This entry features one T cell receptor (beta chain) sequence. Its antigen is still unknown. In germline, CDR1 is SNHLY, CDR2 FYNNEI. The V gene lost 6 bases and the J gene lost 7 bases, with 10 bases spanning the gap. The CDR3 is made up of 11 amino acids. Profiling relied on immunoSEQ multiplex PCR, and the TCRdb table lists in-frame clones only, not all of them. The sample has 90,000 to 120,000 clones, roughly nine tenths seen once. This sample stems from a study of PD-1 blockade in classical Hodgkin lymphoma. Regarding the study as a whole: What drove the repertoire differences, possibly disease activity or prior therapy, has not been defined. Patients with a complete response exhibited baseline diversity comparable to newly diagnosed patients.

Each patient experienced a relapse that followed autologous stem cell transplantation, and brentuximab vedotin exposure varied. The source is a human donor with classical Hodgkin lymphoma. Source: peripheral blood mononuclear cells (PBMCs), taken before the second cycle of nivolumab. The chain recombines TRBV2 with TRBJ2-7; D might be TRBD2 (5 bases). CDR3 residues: CASRTDSEQYF. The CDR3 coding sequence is TGTGCCAGCAGGACGGACTCTGAGCAGTACTTC.